A selection of T cell receptor beta chains follows, all from one sample in a study of blood T cells in healthy people across ages. MiXCR, applied by TCRdb to the 5' RACE reads, yields one record per CDR3 protein. Among 600,000 to 650,000 distinct CDR3 sequences listed, roughly 53% were seen once. The sample taken for sequencing was blood. Receptor source: a man aged 60 to 75 in good health. Each CDR3 is given with its conserved first and last residue. D genes are given only for firm matches. For some rows the clone size is stated as once, few or many, or as a class when expanded; others skip it.

D	V	size	J	DNA	CDR3
TRBD2	TRBV20-1	few	TRBJ2-3	TGCAGTGCTAGCCAGGGACTAGCCAAAACGCAGTATTTT	CSASQGLAKTQYF
TRBD2	TRBV20-1	few	TRBJ2-4	TGCAGTGCTCTAGCGGGGGGGCCTCGAGAGCAGTACTTC	CSALAGGPREQYF
-	TRBV20-1	-	TRBJ2-5	TGCAGTGCTAGAGGCGGGACTCCGGAGGCCCAAGAGACCCAGTACTTC	CSARGGTPEAQETQYF
TRBD2	TRBV4-1	-	TRBJ2-7	TGCGCCAGCAGTTTAGCGGGGGCCCCCATCTACGAGCAGTACTTC	CASSLAGAPIYEQYF
-	TRBV3-1	few	TRBJ2-5	TGTGCCAGCAGCCAAGATCAGTACGGGGATGGGGAGACCCAGTACTTC	CASSQDQYGDGETQYF
-	TRBV9	-	TRBJ2-2	TGTGCCAGCAGCGTAGCTAGCACGGAGCTGTTTTTT	CASSVASTELFF
TRBD2	TRBV9	-	TRBJ2-5	TGTGCCAGCAGCGTATCGACGGGGGGAGGAGAGACCCAGTACTTC	CASSVSTGGGETQYF
-	TRBV6-5	-	TRBJ1-2	TGTGCCAGCAGTTACGTCGGGGGTGGCGGCTACACCTTC	CASSYVGGGGYTF
TRBD2	TRBV11-2	-	TRBJ2-3	TGTGCCAGCAGCTTAGAACCGGGGGGGCCCACAGATACGCAGTATTTT	CASSLEPGGPTDTQYF
-	TRBV20-1	-	TRBJ2-3	TGCAGTGCTAGGCGCTTCAGCACAGATACGCAGTATTTT	CSARRFSTDTQYF
-	TRBV11-2	-	TRBJ2-5	TGTGCCGGCAGCTTAGGCGTCAGGGACCAAGAGACCCAGTACTTC	CAGSLGVRDQETQYF
TRBD2	TRBV20-1	-	TRBJ2-3	TGCGCACTCGGGGGGGCATCAGATACGCAGTATTTT	CALGGASDTQYF
-	TRBV25-1	-	TRBJ1-1	TGTGCCAGCAGTGAAAATTTGGCCTCGGATAAAGCTTTCTTT	CASSENLASDKAFF
TRBD2	TRBV29-1	few	TRBJ2-7	TGCAGCGTTGACGGGACTAGCGGGGGAGACGAGCAGTACTTC	CSVDGTSGGDEQYF
-	TRBV20-1	-	TRBJ2-5	TGCAGTGCTAGATTCACGGGAGAGACCCAGTACTTC	CSARFTGETQYF